This TCR beta chain was documented in a study of blood T cell repertoires in COVID-19. For the study at large: The study drew acute and convalescent COVID-19 samples from the United States, Italy and Spain. T cells, B-cell-depleted T cells, or PBMCs supplied cDNA or gDNA.

In the original analysis: Nucleated cell number was recorded as an estimate derived from reference gene primer amplification. The table came from immunoSEQ multiplex PCR; TCRdb's copy has only in-frame clones and leaves some out. V and J calls and clone size are those listed in that table; D and trimming were worked out from the DNA. The sample lists 100,000 or so clones; approximately 89% were seen once. V was clipped by 3 bases and J by 3 bases, with 14 bases between them. CDR1 MDHEN and CDR2 SYDVKM come from the germline V gene. The CDR3 has 16 residues. The sequenced sample consisted of peripheral blood. This clonotype was obtained from a woman aged 30 to 39 with acute or convalescent COVID-19. The rearrangement uses TRBV28 and TRBJ1-4, with no clear D. CDR3 DNA sequence: TGTGCCAGCAGTTTCCCAAAGGGAGGATCTAATGAAAAACTGTTTTTT. The encoded protein is CASSFPKGGSNEKLFF.